Here is one T cell receptor (beta chain) with its context. Its antigen is currently not known. Base-call qualities are not available, and no considerably larger clone is one nucleotide away. V was cut back by 5 bases and J by 2 bases, leaving a gap of 13 bases between them. From the cysteine up to the phenylalanine, the CDR3 has a length of 14 residues. Only the CDR3 region is kept as DNA, spanning 42 bases read in frame from base 1. In the germline V gene (reference sequence), CDR1 corresponds to MNHEY and CDR2 to SMNVEV. The record originates from a study of shared clonotypes between healthy human individuals (dated by TCRdb to 2019 to 2021). The study in broad terms: The cohort comprised a couple of women and a few men aged 18 to 49 years. For each donor, CD4 naive and CD4 memory were each run on three plates, CD8 naive on two plates, and CD8 memory on one plate. To estimate repertoire size and how much clonotype sharing occurs between individuals, the study deeply sequenced the blood TCR repertoires of several healthy adults. To increase sequencing depth and limit assay-specific biases, TCR repertoire library preparation and sequencing were carried out by different laboratories using diverse techniques. Per donor, leukapheresis produced somewhere between about 0.94 and 9 billion PBMCs. The research as a whole found: Based on pairwise subsampling, the degree of clonotype sharing among donors was expected to be affected by sequencing depth. Larger estimated clonotype richness was generally found for naive subsets than for memory subsets. Across a handful of donors, around 5% of naive CD4, roughly 3.5% of naive CD8, about 2.3% of memory CD4, and approximately 0.4% of memory CD8 clonotypes were shared. The small number of donors limited the genetic and exposure-history diversity represented. Sampling was restricted to blood, and TCR repertoires in tissue are likely to differ from TCR repertoires in blood. Compared with non-shared clonotypes, clonotypes shared by all four sorted-subset donors had higher generation probabilities. Rarefaction of sorted-subset datasets indicated incomplete sequencing despite the large sequencing depth.

Using the deep immunoSEQ assay, multiplex PCR amplified TCR CDR3 regions from genomic DNA. Genomic DNA extracted from each cell subset was distributed evenly over all wells of several immunoSEQ 96-well plates, and each plate served as one replicate. For sorted subsets, around 200 ng genomic DNA, equal to tens of thousands of T cell genomes, was loaded into each replicate PCR. Purified libraries were quantified with a Qubit 3.0 fluorometer, sized on a Bioanalyzer 2100, and re-quantified with the KAPA Library Quantification kit. Every immunoSEQ 96-well plate was sequenced on a separate single-read 150-cycle Illumina NextSeq 550 flow cell. For the original study's pipeline: Because the immunoSEQ output included only junctional sequences and no quality scores, the filtering could not be the same as the filtering used for full-length reads. To assign V/J genes and CDR3, sequences were annotated using PyIR, a Python wrapper for IgBLAST v1.9, with IMGT germline references. Reads with weak V/J assignments (E-value above 1e-6), missing CDR3, stop codons, out-of-frame junctions, or ambiguous translated residues were removed. A V3J clonotype was defined by an identical inferred V gene, J gene, and CDR3 amino acid sequence. Percentage overlap between repertoires was computed as shared unique clonotypes divided by the size of the smaller repertoire. Three approaches were used to assess repertoire richness: RTK rarefaction, the Chao1 estimator, and Recon v2.1 estimates of unobserved clonotypes. Generation probabilities for all TCRbeta clonotypes obtained by the gDNA method from a handful of donors were computed using OLGA. Not all clones reach the TCRdb copy of this immuneACCESS table, which keeps in-frame sequences only. Checked studies attribute under half of the gap to unresolved V genes and leave the rest unexplained. V and J calls and clone size follow that table, whereas D and trimming were derived from the DNA. Present in this sample are about 690,000 clones, around 91% of which were seen just once. The leading ten clones occupy about 34% of the sample.

The donors were healthy, HIV-negative adults who had no recently reported acute infections or vaccinations. Every donor was a Caucasian adult residing in Nashville, Tennessee, USA. The CD8 memory samples were a combination of magnetically selected CD45RO+ cells and CCR7-negative CD45RA+ effector memory (TemRA) cells. Blood was collected by leukapheresis, and PBMCs were isolated by Ficoll-Histopaque density gradient centrifugation and then cryopreserved in liquid nitrogen vapor phase. Purity and quantity of every magnetically sorted T cell population were checked by analytical flow cytometry. Genomic DNA was isolated from each sorted fraction and quantified by UV absorbance on a Nanodrop 2000c.

The sequencing input was memory CD8+ T cells from PBMCs. This sample's cell subset or site label indicates: CD45RO+ cells pooled with CCR7-negative TemRA cells. This sequence originates from a man between 18 and 35 years old in good health. Some clones in this sample may be carry-over from other donors' samples. This chain joins TRBV27 to TRBJ2-7; TRBD2 might be the D gene, on 7 matching bases. The sequenced DNA is TGTGCCAGCAGTCGGGGGGCAGCCGCCTACGAGCAGTACTTC. Its protein reads: CASSRGAAAYEQYF.